This T cell receptor (beta chain) was obtained from a study of vaccination and CD4 T cells after COVID-19. Across the whole study: Controls had a CEFX pool, an HIV-1 Nef pool, or no peptide added.

Of note for this clonotype: Its matching antigen is unknown.

Trimming stripped 1 base from V and 1 base from J, with 10 bases between. Germline CDR1 DFQATT, CDR2 SNEGSKA (reference sequence). CDR3 length equals 14 residues. Treatment described: roughly ten-day PBMC culture with coronavirus spike peptide pools or control peptides (ViraFEST assay). It was on days 3 and 7 that half the medium was replaced with fresh IL-2 medium. The assay that was used to sequence DNA from cultured CD4+ T cells was the Oncomine TCR Beta short-read assay. TCRdb passed the PCR reads through MiXCR, listing each CDR3 protein once. Altogether some 12,000 distinct CDR3 sequences are present, roughly half being singletons, with the ten largest covering about a sixth.

Sequenced material: cultured CD4+ T cells from blood, taken after SARS-CoV-2 vaccination. V usage is TRBV20-1 and J usage is TRBJ1-1; D unresolved. The clonotype originates from a human donor with COVID-19. CDR3 in DNA: TGCAGTGCTAGAGGGACCCCCAAGAACACTGAAGCTTTCTTT. The encoded protein is CSARGTPKNTEAFF.